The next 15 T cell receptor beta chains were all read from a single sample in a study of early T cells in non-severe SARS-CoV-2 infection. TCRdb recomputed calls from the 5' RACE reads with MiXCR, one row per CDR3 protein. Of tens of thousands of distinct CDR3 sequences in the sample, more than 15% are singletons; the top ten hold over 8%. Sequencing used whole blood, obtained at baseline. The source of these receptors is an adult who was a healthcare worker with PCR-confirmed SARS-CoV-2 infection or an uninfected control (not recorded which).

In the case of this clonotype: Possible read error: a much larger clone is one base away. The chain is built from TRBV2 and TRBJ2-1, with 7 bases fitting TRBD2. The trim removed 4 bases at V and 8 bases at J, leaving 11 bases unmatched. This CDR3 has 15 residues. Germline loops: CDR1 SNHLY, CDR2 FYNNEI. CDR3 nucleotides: TGTGCCAGCAGTGGGACTGGCGGGAGTGGGCATGAGCAGTTCTTC. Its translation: CASSGTGGSGHEQFF.

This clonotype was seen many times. The CDR3 DNA sequence: TGCAGTGCTAGAGATAACCAGCGGGTAACCTACGAGCAGTACTTC. It is translated as CSARDNQRVTYEQYF. The chain is built from TRBV20-1 and TRBJ2-7; possibly TRBD2 for D (6 bases). V lost 0 bases to trimming and J lost 2 bases, with 14 bases between them. The CDR3 runs to 15 residues. Germline V gives CDR1 DFQATT, CDR2 SNEGSKA (reference sequence).

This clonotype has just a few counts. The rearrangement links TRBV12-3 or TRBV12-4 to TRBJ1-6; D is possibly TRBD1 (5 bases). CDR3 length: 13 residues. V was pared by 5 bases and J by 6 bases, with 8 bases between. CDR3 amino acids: CASSNRINSPLHF. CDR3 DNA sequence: TGTGCCAGCAGTAACAGGATTAATTCACCCCTCCACTTT.

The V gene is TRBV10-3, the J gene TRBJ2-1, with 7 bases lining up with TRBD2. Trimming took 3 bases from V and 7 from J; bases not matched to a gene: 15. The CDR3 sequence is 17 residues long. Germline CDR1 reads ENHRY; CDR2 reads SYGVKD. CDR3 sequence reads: CAISDSGLQLGSNEQFF. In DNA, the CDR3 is TGTGCCATCAGTGACTCGGGACTACAGCTAGGGTCTAATGAGCAGTTCTTC.

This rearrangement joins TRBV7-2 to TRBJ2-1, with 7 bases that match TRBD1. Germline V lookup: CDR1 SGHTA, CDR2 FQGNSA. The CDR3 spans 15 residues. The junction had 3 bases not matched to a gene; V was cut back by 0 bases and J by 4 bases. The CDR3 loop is CASSLANRGYNEQFF. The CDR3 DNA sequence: TGTGCCAGCAGCTTAGCCAACAGGGGTTACAATGAGCAGTTCTTC.

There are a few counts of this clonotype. CDR3 in amino acids: CASSGAGNQPQHF. The CDR3, as DNA: TGTGCCAGCAGCGGAGCCGGAAATCAGCCCCAGCATTTT. The chain is built from TRBV9 and TRBJ1-5; no clear D gene. CDR3 length: 13 residues. Germline lookup yields CDR1 SGDLS and CDR2 YYNGEE. Deletions cut 3 bases from V and 4 bases from J, with 8 bases between.

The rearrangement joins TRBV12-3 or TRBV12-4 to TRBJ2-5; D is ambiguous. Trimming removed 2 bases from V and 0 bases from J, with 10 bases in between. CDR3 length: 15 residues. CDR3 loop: CASSLSSGYQETQYF. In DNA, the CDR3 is TGTGCCAGCAGTTTAAGTTCAGGCTACCAAGAGACCCAGTACTTC.

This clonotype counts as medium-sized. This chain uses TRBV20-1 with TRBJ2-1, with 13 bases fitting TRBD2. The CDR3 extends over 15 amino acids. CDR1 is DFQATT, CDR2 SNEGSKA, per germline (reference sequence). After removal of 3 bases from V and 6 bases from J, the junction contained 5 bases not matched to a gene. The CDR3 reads CSASPRLAGGNEQFF. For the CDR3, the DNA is TGCAGTGCTAGCCCAAGACTAGCGGGAGGCAATGAGCAGTTCTTC.

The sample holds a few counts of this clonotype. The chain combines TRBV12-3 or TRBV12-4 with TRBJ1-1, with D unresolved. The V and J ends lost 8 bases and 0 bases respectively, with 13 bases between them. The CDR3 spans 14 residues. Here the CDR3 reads CASREEAMNTEAFF. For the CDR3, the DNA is TGTGCCAGCCGGGAGGAGGCAATGAACACTGAAGCTTTCTTT.

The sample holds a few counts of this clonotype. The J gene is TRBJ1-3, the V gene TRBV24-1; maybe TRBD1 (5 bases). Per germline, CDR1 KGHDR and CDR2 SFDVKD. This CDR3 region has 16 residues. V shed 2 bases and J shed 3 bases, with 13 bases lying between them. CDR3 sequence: CATSDSDRTHGNTIYF. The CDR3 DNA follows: TGTGCCACCAGTGATTCCGACAGAACTCATGGAAACACCATATATTTT.

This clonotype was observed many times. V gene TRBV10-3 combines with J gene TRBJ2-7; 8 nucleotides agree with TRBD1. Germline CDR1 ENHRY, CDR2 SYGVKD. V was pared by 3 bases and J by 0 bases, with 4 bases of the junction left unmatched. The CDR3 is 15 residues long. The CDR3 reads CAISEPTGASYEQYF. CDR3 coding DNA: TGTGCCATCAGTGAACCGACAGGGGCCTCCTACGAGCAGTACTTC.

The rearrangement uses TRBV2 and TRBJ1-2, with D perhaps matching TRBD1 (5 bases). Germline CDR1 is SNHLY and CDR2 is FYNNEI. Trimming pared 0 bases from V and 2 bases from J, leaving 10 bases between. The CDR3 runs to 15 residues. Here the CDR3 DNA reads TGTGCCAGCAGTGAAGCCGGGACGGTGAACTATGGCTACACCTTC. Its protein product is CASSEAGTVNYGYTF.

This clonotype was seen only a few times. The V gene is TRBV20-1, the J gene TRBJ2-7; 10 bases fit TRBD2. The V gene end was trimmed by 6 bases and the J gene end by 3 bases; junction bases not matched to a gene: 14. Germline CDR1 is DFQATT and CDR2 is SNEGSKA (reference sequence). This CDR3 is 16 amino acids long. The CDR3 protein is CSAPWALAGGYYEQYF. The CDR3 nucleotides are TGCAGTGCCCCCTGGGCCTTAGCGGGGGGCTACTACGAGCAGTACTTC.

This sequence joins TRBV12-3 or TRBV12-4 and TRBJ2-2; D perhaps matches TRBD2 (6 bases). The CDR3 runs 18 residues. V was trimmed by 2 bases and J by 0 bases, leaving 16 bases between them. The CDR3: CASSLNGSPAANTGELFF. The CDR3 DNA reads TGTGCCAGCAGTTTAAACGGGAGCCCAGCTGCGAACACCGGGGAGCTGTTTTTT.

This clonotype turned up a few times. The CDR3 DNA sequence: TGTGCCAGCAGTGCCAGTAGCGGGGGCTACGAGCAGTACTTC. Translation gives CASSASSGGYEQYF. The V call is TRBV12-3 or TRBV12-4, the J call TRBJ2-7; 9 bases line up with TRBD2. V shed 5 bases and J 3 bases; nucleotides not matched to a gene: 5. CDR3 length equals 14 residues.